Below, one T cell receptor beta chain is given with its context. Its target is not known. 13 Jbeta primers and 60 Vbeta primers were used for the PCR. The table came from immunoSEQ multiplex PCR; TCRdb's copy has only in-frame clones and leaves some out. The repertoire holds 100,000 to 130,000 clones, with 73% as singletons. This entry is derived from a study of cytomegalovirus exposure and HLA in healthy donors. The study's findings and limits: Other equally common chains were less clonally expanded than HLA-associated TCR beta chains, a later analysis showed. In terms of immune exposure information, only CMV serostatus was available.

Germline-derived CDR1 and CDR2 are DFQATT and SNEGSKA (reference sequence). This CDR3 is built from 11 residues. J lost 9 bases, V lost 5 bases, and 3 bases had no gene match. This TCR was recovered from a man aged 25-45 years in good health and CMV-seronegative. This chain joins TRBV20-1 and TRBJ2-1, with 8 bases matching TRBD1. Material for sequencing was PBMCs. This CDR3 reads CSAGTGSEQFF. The CDR3 DNA reads TGCAGTGCTGGGACAGGCAGTGAGCAGTTCTTC.